Following are 29 T cell receptor beta chains from one sample sequenced in a study of blood T cell repertoires in COVID-19. Clones were read by immunoSEQ multiplex PCR, and TCRdb kept only the in-frame ones, dropping some. Of 160,000 or so clones in the sample, roughly four fifths were seen once. Sequencing input: peripheral blood. Source of these receptors: a human donor in a cohort sampled during active COVID-19.

V and J are TRBV12-3 or TRBV12-4 and TRBJ1-4; no clear D. This CDR3 is 11 amino acids long. With 1 base removed from V and 11 bases from J, the gap between germline ends came to 5 bases. CDR3 sequence reads: CASSLGEKLFF. The CDR3 DNA is TGTGCCAGCAGTTTAGGAGAGAAACTGTTTTTT.

This clone was observed once. Distinct nucleotide sequences in the sample also encode this CDR3. The chain employs TRBV12-3 or TRBV12-4 and TRBJ1-1; weak D call: TRBD1 (6 bases). This CDR3 has 13 amino acids. V shed 5 bases and J shed 4 bases, with 11 bases lying between them. For the CDR3, the DNA is TGTGCCAGCAGTCTACAGGGAATCACTGAAGCTTTCTTT. Its protein is CASSLQGITEAFF.

The chain joins TRBV2 to TRBJ2-2; 10 bases line up with TRBD2. The CDR3 has 15 residues. J gave up 5 bases and V 5 bases, and 5 bases lay outside the gene matches. In germline, CDR1 is SNHLY, CDR2 FYNNEI. The CDR3 is CASSYSGGTTGELFF. The CDR3 DNA sequence: TGTGCCAGCAGTTATAGCGGGGGGACAACCGGGGAGCTGTTTTTT.

Turning to this clone: A much more abundant neighbour one base away suggests this may be a read error. The chain carries TRBV5-1 and TRBJ2-7; TRBD1 matches at 11 bases. Germline CDR1 SGHRS, CDR2 YFSETQ. J lost 3 bases, V lost 3 bases, and 2 bases had no gene match. The CDR3 runs 14 residues. CDR3 protein: CASSSGTGGYEQYF. The CDR3 DNA follows: TGCGCCAGCAGCTCCGGGACAGGGGGCTACGAGCAGTACTTC.

The chain employs TRBV6-5 and TRBJ1-2, with 9 bases identical to TRBD1. The CDR3 extends over 13 amino acids. Looked up from germline, CDR1 is MNHEY and CDR2 is SVGAGI. With 5 bases clipped from V and 8 bases from J, the junction kept 6 bases outside the gene matches. The CDR3 loop is CASSPRDREGYTF. The DNA for the CDR3 is TGTGCCAGCAGTCCTCGGGACAGGGAGGGCTACACCTTC.

The chain has TRBV4-1 and TRBJ2-2; 8 bases map to TRBD2. V lost 3 bases, J lost 0 bases, and 3 bases stayed unmatched. The CDR3 has 16 residues. Germline V gives CDR1 MGHRA, CDR2 YSYEKL. CDR3: CASSQSGSSNTGELFF. CDR3 in DNA: TGCGCCAGCAGCCAGAGCGGGAGTTCGAACACCGGGGAGCTGTTTTTT.

CDR3 sequence: CASSSVARKQFF. The CDR3 region has the DNA TGTGCCAGCAGCTCAGTAGCGCGGAAGCAGTTCTTC. The chain employs TRBV5-6 and TRBJ2-1; TRBD2 might be the D (5 bases). Germline loops: CDR1 SGHDT, CDR2 YYEEEE. Trimming removed 3 bases at V and 11 bases at J, with 12 bases between. The CDR3 contains 12 residues.

The chain carries TRBV28 and TRBJ2-7, with D possibly matching TRBD2 (6 bases). The ends were cut back, 6 bases at V and 3 bases at J, with 9 bases in the middle. Germline V gene sequence: CDR1 MDHEN, CDR2 SYDVKM. CDR3 size: 12 residues. The CDR3 protein is CASSMGGYEQYF. Written as DNA, the CDR3 is TGTGCCAGCAGCATGGGGGGCTACGAGCAGTACTTC.

The rearrangement uses TRBV11-3 and TRBJ2-2, with D maybe TRBD2 (6 bases). The CDR3 has 15 amino acids. V lost 0 bases, J lost 3 bases, and 8 bases lay in between. CDR1 is SGHNT and CDR2 is YENEEA in the germline V gene. CDR3 DNA: TGTGCCAGCAGCTTAGACGGGACTCACACCGGGGAGCTGTTTTTT. Translation: CASSLDGTHTGELFF.

The chain carries TRBV5-4 and TRBJ2-1; 7 bases are shared with TRBD2. Germline V gene sequence: CDR1 SGHNT, CDR2 YYREEE (reference sequence). V shed 4 bases and J 5 bases; nucleotides not matched to a gene: 9. The CDR3 sequence is 15 residues long. In DNA, the CDR3 is TGTGCCAGCAGCCCCTCCGGGCGGGAGAACAATGAGCAGTTCTTC. This encodes CASSPSGRENNEQFF. Supplemented by reference TRBV5-4 and TRBJ2-1, the full variable domain reads ETGVTQSPTHLIKTRGQQVTLRCSSQSGHNTVSWYQQALGQGPQFIFQYYREEENGRGNFPPRFSGLQFPNYSSELNVNALELDDSALYLCASSPSGRENNEQFFGPGTRLTVL.

The chain joins TRBV6-4 to TRBJ1-6; TRBD1 is a possible D gene (5 bases). With 8 bases removed from V and 0 bases from J, the gap between germline ends came to 8 bases. This CDR3 comprises 14 residues. Germline CDR1 and CDR2: MRHNA and SNTAGT. This CDR3 reads CASRDSSYNSPLHF. CDR3 DNA sequence: TGTGCCAGCCGCGACAGCTCCTATAATTCACCCCTCCACTTT.

The chain joins TRBV3-1 (or the pseudogene TRBV3-2) to TRBJ1-1; no clear D. This CDR3 is built from 17 residues. Germline-derived CDR1 and CDR2 are LGHDT and YNNKEL (reference sequence). V was shortened by 5 bases and J by 4 bases, with 23 bases between the two germline ends. The CDR3: CASSIRKLSGSSTEAFF. DNA of the CDR3: TGTGCCAGCAGCATCCGAAAACTTTCCGGGTCATCCACTGAAGCTTTCTTT.

The chain has TRBV21-1 and TRBJ2-7; no DNA check was done on the table's D call, TRBD1. TRBV21-1 is a documented pseudogene. The CDR3 is 17 amino acids. The CDR3 bases are TGTGCCAGCAGCAGACCCTCAACCCGGGACAGGCTCTACGAGCAGTACTTC. Translating it yields CASSRPSTRDRLYEQYF.

V gene TRBV29-1 combines with J gene TRBJ1-5, with D possibly being TRBD1 (6 bases). V dropped 1 base and J dropped 2 bases, with 6 bases sitting between them. Germline V CDR1 and CDR2: SQVTM, ANQGSEA. This CDR3 has 13 amino acids. CDR3 protein: CSVEAGGNQPQHF. CDR3 DNA: TGCAGCGTTGAAGCAGGGGGCAATCAGCCCCAGCATTTT. Combining the CDR3 with reference TRBV29-1 and TRBJ1-5 gives the whole variable domain SAVISQKPSRDICQRGTSLTIQCQVDSQVTMMFWYRQQPGQSLTLIATANQGSEATYESGFVIDKFPISRPNLTFSTLTVSNMSPEDSSIYLCSVEAGGNQPQHFGDGTRLSIL.

The J gene is TRBJ2-5, the V gene TRBV2; D perhaps matches TRBD1 (5 bases). Between the trimmed V and J ends, which lost 11 bases and 2 bases, there was a span of 15 bases. Germline assignment: CDR1 SNHLY and CDR2 FYNNEI. The CDR3 consists of 13 residues. DNA for the CDR3: TGTGCCGTACAAAGGGGTGAACAAGAGACCCAGTACTTC. Translating gives CAVQRGEQETQYF.

This chain joins TRBV10-3 and TRBJ1-1; D may be TRBD1 (6 bases). V was clipped by 3 bases and J by 0 bases, with 14 bases between them. The CDR3 is 16 amino acids. Germline loops: CDR1 ENHRY, CDR2 SYGVKD. In DNA form, the CDR3 reads TGTGCCATCAGTGAAACCACAGGGATCTTGAACACTGAAGCTTTCTTT. Translation: CAISETTGILNTEAFF.

This clone was observed a single time. The V gene is TRBV7-3, the J gene TRBJ2-6, with no clear D. Germline V gives CDR1 SGHTA, CDR2 FQGTGA. With 5 bases removed from V and 0 bases from J, the gap between germline ends came to 5 bases. The CDR3 totals 14 residues. CDR3 sequence reads: CASSQSSGANVLTF. Here the CDR3 DNA reads TGTGCCAGCAGCCAGTCCTCTGGGGCCAACGTCCTGACTTTC.

This chain links TRBV28 with TRBJ1-2, with D possibly TRBD1 on 6 matching bases. Germline CDR1 MDHEN, CDR2 SYDVKM. The V end lost 4 bases, the J end lost 2 bases, and 14 bases lay between the germline ends. This CDR3 comprises 15 residues. In nucleotides, the CDR3 is TGTGCCAGCAGTTCAATGACTCAGGGGAACTATGGCTACACCTTC. Protein sequence: CASSSMTQGNYGYTF.

The chain links TRBV6-1 to TRBJ2-4, with 7 bases fitting TRBD1. V shed 6 bases and J 12 bases; nucleotides not matched to a gene: 23. This CDR3 has 17 amino acids. Germline CDR1 reads MNHNS; CDR2 reads SASEGT. The DNA for the CDR3 is TGTGCCAGCAGGGAAAACGTCGGGACAGCTCGCGGCAATGCTCAGTACTTC. Amino acids: CASRENVGTARGNAQYF.

A remark on this clone: Other nucleotide sequences in the sample specify the same CDR3. This chain joins TRBV19 and TRBJ2-6; no definite D call. The CDR3 has 15 amino acids. CDR1 and CDR2 from the germline V gene are LNHDA and SQIVND (reference sequence). V lost 3 bases, J lost 0 bases, and 6 bases lay in between. DNA of the CDR3: TGTGCCAGTAGTATTTTGAGCTCTGGGGCCAACGTCCTGACTTTC. It encodes CASSILSSGANVLTF.

CDR3 coding DNA: TGTGCCAGCAGCTTATTACAGGGGGCGAGATCCTACGAGCAGTACTTC. This encodes CASSLLQGARSYEQYF. V usage is TRBV5-6 and J usage is TRBJ2-7, with TRBD1 matching 9 bases. Per germline, CDR1 SGHDT and CDR2 YYEEEE. The CDR3 extends over 16 amino acids. V was clipped by 2 bases and J by 1 base; unmatched bases: 7.

The V and J genes are TRBV10-2 and TRBJ2-2; perhaps TRBD1 as D (6 bases). Trimming cost V 9 bases and J 4 bases, with 15 bases left between them. The CDR3 is 14 residues long. Germline values: CDR1 WSHSY, CDR2 SAAADI. CDR3 protein: CASDKQGLTGELFF. DNA for the CDR3: TGCGCCAGTGATAAACAGGGTCTCACCGGGGAGCTGTTTTTT.

This clone occurred once. CDR3 sequence (DNA): TGCGCCAGCAGTAGCGGATCTCTCTCCTACGAGCAGTACTTC. Amino acids: CASSSGSLSYEQYF. V and J are TRBV10-2 and TRBJ2-7; a possible D gene is TRBD2 (5 bases). Germline V lookup: CDR1 WSHSY, CDR2 SAAADI. CDR3 length equals 14 residues. V lost 5 bases to trimming and J lost 0 bases, with 11 bases between them.

V and J are TRBV19 and TRBJ2-7; weak D call: TRBD1 (6 bases). The ends were cut back, 4 bases at V and 3 bases at J, with 7 bases in the middle. Germline lookup yields CDR1 LNHDA and CDR2 SQIVND (reference sequence). The CDR3 is 12 amino acids. As DNA, the CDR3 is TGTGCCAGTAGTACAGGGGTCTACGAGCAGTACTTC. Translation gives CASSTGVYEQYF.

The V and J genes are TRBV6-5 and TRBJ1-2, with 11 positions matching TRBD1. The ends lost 7 bases at V and 7 bases at J; junction bases unmatched: 5. Germline lookup yields CDR1 MNHEY and CDR2 SVGAGI. CDR3 length: 13 amino acids. CDR3 amino acids: CASTGQGAGGYTF. The CDR3 DNA is TGTGCCAGCACCGGACAGGGGGCAGGTGGCTACACCTTC.

This clone showed up just once. The chain joins TRBV7-2 to TRBJ2-1, with TRBD2 matching 14 bases. The junction had 4 bases not matched to a gene; V was cut back by 5 bases and J by 10 bases. Germline assignment: CDR1 SGHTA and CDR2 FQGNSA. The CDR3 runs to 14 residues. CDR3 coding DNA: TGTGCCAGCAGCGGGACTAGCGGGAGTTGGGAGCAGTTCTTC. The encoded protein is CASSGTSGSWEQFF.

The chain couples TRBV21-1 to TRBJ1-2; TRBD1, the table's D call, was not compared with the DNA. TRBV21-1 is an annotated pseudogene. The CDR3 sequence is 15 residues long. In nucleotides, the CDR3 is TGTGCCAGCAGCAAAGCAAACAGGGGTAACTATGGCTACACCTTC. It encodes CASSKANRGNYGYTF.

This chain links TRBV19 with TRBJ2-7, with a tentative D call TRBD1 (5 bases). Per germline, CDR1 LNHDA and CDR2 SQIVND (reference sequence). Trimming removed 4 bases at V and 6 bases at J, with 10 bases between. The CDR3 sequence is 12 residues long. CDR3 residues: CASSTQGTEQYF. CDR3 nucleotides: TGTGCCAGTAGTACCCAGGGTACCGAGCAGTACTTC.

This clone came up once. The chain uses TRBV6-2 or TRBV6-3 and TRBJ1-4, with D possibly being TRBD1 (5 bases). There are 16 residues in the CDR3. Germline V gene sequence: CDR1 MNHEY, CDR2 SVGEGT. Trimming removed 6 bases at V and 2 bases at J, with 16 bases between. Here the CDR3 DNA reads TGTGCCAGCAGCACTCCCCGACAGAGCACTAATGAAAAACTGTTTTTT. It specifies CASSTPRQSTNEKLFF.